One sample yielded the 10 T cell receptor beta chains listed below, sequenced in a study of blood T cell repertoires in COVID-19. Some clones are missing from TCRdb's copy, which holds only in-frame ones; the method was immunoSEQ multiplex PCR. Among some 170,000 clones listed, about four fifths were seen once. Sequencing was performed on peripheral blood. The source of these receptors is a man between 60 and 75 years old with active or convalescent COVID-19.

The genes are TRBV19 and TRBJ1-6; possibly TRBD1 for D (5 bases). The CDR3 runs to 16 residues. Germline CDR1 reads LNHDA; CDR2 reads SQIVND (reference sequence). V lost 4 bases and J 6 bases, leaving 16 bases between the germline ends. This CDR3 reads CASSTGPYGGNSPLHF. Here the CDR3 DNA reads TGTGCCAGTAGTACAGGGCCTTATGGCGGTAATTCACCCCTCCACTTT.

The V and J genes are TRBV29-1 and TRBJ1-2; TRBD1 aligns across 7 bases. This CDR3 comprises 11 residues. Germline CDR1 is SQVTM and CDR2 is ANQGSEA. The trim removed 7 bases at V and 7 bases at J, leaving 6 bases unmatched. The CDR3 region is CSAEQGSGYTF. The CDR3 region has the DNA TGCAGCGCCGAACAGGGGAGTGGCTACACCTTC. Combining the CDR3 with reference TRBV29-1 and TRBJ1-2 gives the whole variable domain SAVISQKPSRDICQRGTSLTIQCQVDSQVTMMFWYRQQPGQSLTLIATANQGSEATYESGFVIDKFPISRPNLTFSTLTVSNMSPEDSSIYLCSAEQGSGYTFGSGTRLTVV.

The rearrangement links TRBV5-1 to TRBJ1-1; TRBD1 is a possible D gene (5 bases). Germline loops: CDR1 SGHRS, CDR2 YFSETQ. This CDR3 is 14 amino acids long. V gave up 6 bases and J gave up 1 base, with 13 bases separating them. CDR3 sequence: CASTSGPPNTEAFF. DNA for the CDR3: TGCGCCAGCACGTCAGGGCCGCCGAACACTGAAGCTTTCTTT.

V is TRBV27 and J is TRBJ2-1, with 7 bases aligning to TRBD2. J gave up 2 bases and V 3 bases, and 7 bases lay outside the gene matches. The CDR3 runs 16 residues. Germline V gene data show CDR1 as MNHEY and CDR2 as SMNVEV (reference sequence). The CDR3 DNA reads TGTGCCAGCAGTTTGGTTGCCGCGGGGGCCTACAATGAGCAGTTCTTC. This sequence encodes CASSLVAAGAYNEQFF.

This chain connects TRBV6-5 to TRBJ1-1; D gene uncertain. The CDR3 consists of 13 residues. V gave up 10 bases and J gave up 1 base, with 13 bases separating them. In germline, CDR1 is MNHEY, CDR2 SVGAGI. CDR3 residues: CATQIASNTEAFF. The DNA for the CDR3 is TGTGCCACCCAGATTGCCTCGAACACTGAAGCTTTCTTT.

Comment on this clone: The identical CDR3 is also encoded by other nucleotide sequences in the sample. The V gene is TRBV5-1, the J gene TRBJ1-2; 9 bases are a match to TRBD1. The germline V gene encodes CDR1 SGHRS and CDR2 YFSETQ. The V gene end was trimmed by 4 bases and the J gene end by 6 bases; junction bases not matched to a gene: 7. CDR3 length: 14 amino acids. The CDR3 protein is CASSPGQGYDGYTF. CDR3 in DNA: TGCGCCAGCAGCCCGGGACAGGGTTACGATGGCTACACCTTC.

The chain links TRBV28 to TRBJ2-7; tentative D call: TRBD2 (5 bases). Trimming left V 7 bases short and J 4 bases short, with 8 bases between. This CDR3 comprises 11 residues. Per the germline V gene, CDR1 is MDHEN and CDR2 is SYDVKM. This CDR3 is CASIGGYEQYF. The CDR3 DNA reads TGTGCCAGCATTGGAGGTTACGAGCAGTACTTC.

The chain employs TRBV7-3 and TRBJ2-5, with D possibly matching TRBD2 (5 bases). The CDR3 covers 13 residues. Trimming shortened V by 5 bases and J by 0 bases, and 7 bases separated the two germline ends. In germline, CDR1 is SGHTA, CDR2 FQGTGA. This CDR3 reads CASSMDYQETQYF. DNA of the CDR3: TGTGCCAGCAGCATGGACTACCAAGAGACCCAGTACTTC.

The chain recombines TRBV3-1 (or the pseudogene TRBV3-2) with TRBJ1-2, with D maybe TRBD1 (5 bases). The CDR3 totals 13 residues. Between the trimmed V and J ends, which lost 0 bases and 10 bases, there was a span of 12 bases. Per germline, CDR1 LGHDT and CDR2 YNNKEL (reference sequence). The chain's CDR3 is CASSQEGWGLYTF. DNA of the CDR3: TGTGCCAGCAGCCAAGAGGGGTGGGGCCTCTACACCTTC.

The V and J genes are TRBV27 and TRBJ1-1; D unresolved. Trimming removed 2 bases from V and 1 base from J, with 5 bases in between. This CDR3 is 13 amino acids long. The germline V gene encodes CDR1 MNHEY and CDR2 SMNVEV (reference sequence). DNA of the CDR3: TGTGCCAGCAGTTTAAACTGGAACACTGAAGCTTTCTTT. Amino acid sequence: CASSLNWNTEAFF.